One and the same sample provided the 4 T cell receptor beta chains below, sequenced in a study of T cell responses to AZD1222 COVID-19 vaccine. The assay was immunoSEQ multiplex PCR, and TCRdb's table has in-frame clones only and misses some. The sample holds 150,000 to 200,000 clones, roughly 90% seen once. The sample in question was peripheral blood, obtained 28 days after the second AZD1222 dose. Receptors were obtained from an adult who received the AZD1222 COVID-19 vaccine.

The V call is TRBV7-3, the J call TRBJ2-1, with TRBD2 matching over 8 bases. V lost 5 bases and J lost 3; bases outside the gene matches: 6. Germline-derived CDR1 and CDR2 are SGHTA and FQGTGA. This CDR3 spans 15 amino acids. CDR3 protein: CASSPGGGRYNEQFF. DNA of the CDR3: TGTGCCAGCAGCCCCGGGGGGGGGCGCTACAATGAGCAGTTCTTC. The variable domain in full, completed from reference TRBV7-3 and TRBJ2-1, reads GAGVSQTPSNKVTEKGKYVELRCDPISGHTALYWYRQSLGQGPEFLIYFQGTGAADDSGLPNDRFFAVRPEGSVSTLKIQRTERGDSAVYLCASSPGGGRYNEQFFGPGTRLTVL.

The CDR3 DNA reads TGTGCCAGCAGCCAAGGCCCTCACTCTGGAAACACCATATATTTT. Its translation is CASSQGPHSGNTIYF. The chain links TRBV4-2 to TRBJ1-3; no definite D call. V shed 1 base and J shed 0 bases, with 7 bases lying between them. From germline, CDR1 is LGHNA and CDR2 YNFKEQ. This CDR3 comprises 15 residues.

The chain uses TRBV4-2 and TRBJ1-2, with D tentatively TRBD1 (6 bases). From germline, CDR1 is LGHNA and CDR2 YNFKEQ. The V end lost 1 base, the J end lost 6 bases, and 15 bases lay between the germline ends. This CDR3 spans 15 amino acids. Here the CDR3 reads CASSQGLQGPHGYTF. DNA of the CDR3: TGTGCCAGCAGCCAAGGCCTCCAGGGGCCCCATGGCTACACCTTC.

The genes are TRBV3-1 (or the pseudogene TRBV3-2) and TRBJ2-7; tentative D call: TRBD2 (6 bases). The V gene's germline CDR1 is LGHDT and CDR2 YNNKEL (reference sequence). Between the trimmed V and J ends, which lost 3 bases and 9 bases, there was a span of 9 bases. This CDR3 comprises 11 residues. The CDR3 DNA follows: TGTGCCAGCAGCCACCGGGACTGGCAGTACTTC. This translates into CASSHRDWQYF.